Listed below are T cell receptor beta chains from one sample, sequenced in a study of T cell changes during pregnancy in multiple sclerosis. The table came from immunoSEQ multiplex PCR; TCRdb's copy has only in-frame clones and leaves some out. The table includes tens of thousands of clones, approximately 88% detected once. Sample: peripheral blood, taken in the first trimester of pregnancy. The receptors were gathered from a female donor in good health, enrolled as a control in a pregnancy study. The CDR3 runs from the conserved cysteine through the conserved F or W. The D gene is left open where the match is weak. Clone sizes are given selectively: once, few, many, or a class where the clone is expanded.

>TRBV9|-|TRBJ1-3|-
CASSAITQGGTSGNTIYF
TGTGCCAGCAGCGCTATAACTCAGGGAGGAACCTCTGGAAACACCATATATTTT
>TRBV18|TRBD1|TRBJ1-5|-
CASSPDRGGNQPQHF
TGTGCCAGCTCACCCGACAGGGGTGGCAATCAGCCCCAGCATTTT
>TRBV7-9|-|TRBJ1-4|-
CASRDRANEKLFF
TGTGCCAGCAGGGACAGAGCTAATGAAAAACTGTTTTTT
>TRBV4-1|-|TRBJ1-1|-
CASSLQGGDTEAFF
TGCGCCAGCAGCCTTCAGGGTGGGGACACTGAAGCTTTCTTT
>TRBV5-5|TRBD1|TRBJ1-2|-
CASSSLDRVNGYTF
TGTGCCAGCAGCTCCCTTGACAGGGTAAATGGCTACACCTTC
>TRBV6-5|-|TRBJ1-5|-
CASSKEAQSQPQHF
TGTGCCAGCAGTAAGGAGGCCCAAAGTCAGCCCCAGCATTTT
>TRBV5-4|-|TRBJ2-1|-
CASSRPGDRQFF
TGTGCCAGCAGCAGACCGGGGGATCGACAGTTCTTC
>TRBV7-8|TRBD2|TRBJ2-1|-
CASSLNGGSSYNEQFF
TGTGCCAGCAGCTTAAATGGCGGGAGCTCCTACAATGAGCAGTTCTTC
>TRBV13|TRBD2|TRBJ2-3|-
CASSPQREESTDTQYF
TGTGCCAGCAGCCCTCAGCGGGAGGAGAGCACAGATACGCAGTATTTT
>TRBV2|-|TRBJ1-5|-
CASSGGATYYQPQHF
TGTGCCAGCAGTGGTGGGGCCACTTATTATCAGCCCCAGCATTTT
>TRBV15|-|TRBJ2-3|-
CATSPSAGTGSDTQYF
TGTGCCACCAGCCCAAGTGCGGGGACGGGGTCAGATACGCAGTATTTT
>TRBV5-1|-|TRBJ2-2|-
CASSLVVSDTGELFF
TGCGCCAGCAGCTTGGTGGTAAGCGACACCGGGGAGCTGTTTTTT
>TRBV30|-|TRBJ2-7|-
CAWSVRSGIRGPYYEQYF
TGTGCCTGGAGTGTACGATCAGGGATCAGGGGCCCGTACTACGAGCAGTACTTC
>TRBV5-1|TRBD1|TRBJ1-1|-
CASSLDLVQGATEAFF
TGCGCCAGCAGCTTGGACCTTGTACAGGGGGCCACTGAAGCTTTCTTT
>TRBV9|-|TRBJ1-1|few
CASSPQSRGNTEAFF
TGTGCCAGCAGCCCCCAGTCTAGAGGGAACACTGAAGCTTTCTTT
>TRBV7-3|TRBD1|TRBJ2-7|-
CASSSSNSGTGGREQYF
TGTGCCAGCAGCTCCTCAAATTCCGGGACAGGGGGTAGGGAGCAGTACTTC
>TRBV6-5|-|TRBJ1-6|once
CASSSQLTADSPLHF
TGTGCCAGCAGTTCCCAACTGACAGCCGATTCACCCCTCCACTTT
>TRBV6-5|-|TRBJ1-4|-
CASSSYRDRNEKLFF
TGTGCCAGCAGTTCCTACAGGGACCGTAATGAAAAACTGTTTTTT
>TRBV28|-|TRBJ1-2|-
CASFISRGSIYGYTF
TGTGCCAGCTTTATTTCACGGGGGTCGATCTATGGCTACACCTTC
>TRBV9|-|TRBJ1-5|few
CASSVTDDQPQHF
TGTGCCAGCAGCGTAACAGATGATCAGCCCCAGCATTTT
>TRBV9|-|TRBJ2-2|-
CASSVGTNTGELFF
TGTGCCAGCAGCGTAGGGACAAACACCGGGGAGCTGTTTTTT
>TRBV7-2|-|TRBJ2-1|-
CASSFKLLAAPRGNEQFF
TGTGCCAGCAGCTTCAAGTTGCTAGCAGCCCCCCGGGGCAATGAGCAGTTCTTC
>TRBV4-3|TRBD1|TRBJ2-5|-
CASSPDRGYETQYF
TGCGCCAGCAGCCCCGACAGGGGATATGAGACCCAGTACTTC
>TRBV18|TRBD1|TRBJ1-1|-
CASSLRGQGNTEAFF
TGTGCCAGCTCACTGCGTGGACAGGGTAACACTGAAGCTTTCTTT
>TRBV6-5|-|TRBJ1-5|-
CASSESSSNQPQHF
TGTGCCAGCAGCGAGAGTTCTAGCAATCAGCCCCAGCATTTT
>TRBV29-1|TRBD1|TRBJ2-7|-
CSVEGPGTGSYEQYF
TGCAGCGTTGAGGGTCCCGGGACAGGGTCCTACGAGCAGTACTTC
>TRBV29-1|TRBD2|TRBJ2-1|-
CSVESRLASHNEQFF
TGCAGCGTTGAGTCCCGACTAGCATCCCACAATGAGCAGTTCTTC
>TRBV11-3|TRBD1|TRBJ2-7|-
CASSLETGDSYEQYF
TGTGCCAGCAGCTTAGAGACAGGGGACTCCTACGAGCAGTACTTC
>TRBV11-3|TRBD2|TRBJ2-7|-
CASSNEREGSYEQYF
TGTGCCAGCAGTAATGAGCGGGAGGGCTCCTACGAGCAGTACTTC
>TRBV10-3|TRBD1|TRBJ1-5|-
CAISDFTGTGGDQPQHF
TGTGCCATCAGTGATTTCACCGGGACAGGGGGTGATCAGCCCCAGCATTTT
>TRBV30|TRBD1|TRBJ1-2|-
CAWSSGTGFRWDGYTF
TGTGCCTGGAGCTCCGGGACAGGGTTTCGGTGGGATGGCTACACCTTC
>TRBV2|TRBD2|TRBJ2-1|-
CASGPSGVHEQFF
TGTGCCAGTGGGCCTAGCGGGGTCCATGAGCAGTTCTTC
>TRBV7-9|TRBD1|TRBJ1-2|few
CASSPPGQGNNYGYTF
TGTGCCAGCAGCCCCCCGGGACAGGGGAACAACTATGGCTACACCTTC
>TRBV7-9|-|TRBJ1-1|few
CASAYAQGRVWDTEAFF
TGTGCCTCAGCTTACGCCCAAGGTCGGGTTTGGGACACTGAAGCTTTCTTT
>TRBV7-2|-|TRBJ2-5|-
CASSLGHPGETQYF
TGTGCCAGCAGCTTAGGTCATCCCGGAGAGACCCAGTACTTC
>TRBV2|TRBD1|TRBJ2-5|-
CASRGDRGNKQETQYF
TGTGCCAGCAGGGGGGACAGGGGGAACAAACAAGAGACCCAGTACTTC
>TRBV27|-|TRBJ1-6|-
CASSGTGRELVISPLHF
TGTGCCAGCAGCGGAACAGGGCGCGAGCTCGTGATTTCACCCCTCCACTTT
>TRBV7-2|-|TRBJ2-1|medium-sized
CASSVDAGRPFF
TGTGCCAGCAGCGTCGACGCGGGCAGACCGTTCTTC
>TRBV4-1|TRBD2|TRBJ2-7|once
CASSQTSGSSYEQYF
TGCGCCAGCAGCCAGACTAGCGGAAGCTCCTACGAGCAGTACTTC
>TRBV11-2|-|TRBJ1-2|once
CASSHINRGAGDYGYTF
TGTGCCAGCAGTCACATAAATAGGGGCGCGGGGGACTATGGCTACACCTTC
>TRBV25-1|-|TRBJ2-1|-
CASSAPSAGRANEQFF
TGTGCCAGCAGTGCCCCTTCCGCGGGAAGGGCCAATGAGCAGTTCTTC
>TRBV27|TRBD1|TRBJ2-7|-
CASSSGQTTYEQYF
TGTGCCAGCAGTTCGGGACAGACCACCTACGAGCAGTACTTC
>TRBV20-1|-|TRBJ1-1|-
CSAKTRPTFF
TGCAGTGCGAAGACACGGCCGACTTTCTTT
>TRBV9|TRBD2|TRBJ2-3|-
CASSVGSRGAGGTDTQYF
TGTGCCAGCAGCGTAGGGAGTAGAGGGGCGGGGGGCACAGATACGCAGTATTTT
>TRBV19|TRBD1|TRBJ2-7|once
CASSARQGKDEQYF
TGTGCCAGTAGTGCGCGACAGGGAAAGGACGAGCAGTACTTC
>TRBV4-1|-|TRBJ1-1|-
CASSQGGRQGGTEAFF
TGCGCCAGCAGCCAAGGGGGCCGGCAGGGCGGCACTGAAGCTTTCTTT
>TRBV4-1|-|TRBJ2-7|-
CASSQEEAGATYEQYF
TGCGCCAGCAGCCAAGAGGAGGCAGGGGCGACGTACGAGCAGTACTTC
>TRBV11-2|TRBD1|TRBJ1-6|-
CASSLPGQSSYNSPLHF
TGTGCCAGCAGCTTACCGGGACAGAGCTCCTATAATTCACCCCTCCACTTT
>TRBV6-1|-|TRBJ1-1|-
CASRSIAMNTEAFF
TGTGCCAGCAGGTCTATTGCTATGAACACTGAAGCTTTCTTT
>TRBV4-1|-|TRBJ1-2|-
CASSPEGRFYGYTF
TGCGCCAGCAGCCCAGAGGGGAGGTTCTATGGCTACACCTTC